This TCR beta chain was sequenced for a study of identical twins (dated by TCRdb to about 2016). Regarding the study in general: To test whether fetal clonotypes persist, this study deep-sequenced TCR alpha and beta repertoires from monozygotic twins, from unrelated adults of various ages, and from cord blood. Replicate twin experiments were performed at different times using different library preparation protocols to rule out contamination.

Results and caveats for the whole study, not just this receptor: In beta out-of-frame sequences, excess twin sharing was weaker, because having fewer shared sequences lowered the signal-to-noise ratio. Zero-insertion analyses could be partly confounded by invariant T cells such as MAIT and iNKT, though diverse VJ usage argued against such confounding for most clonotypes. Abundant cord blood beta clonotypes had fewer insertions, young adult naive repertoires showed a similar but weaker trend, and memory repertoires showed no such trend. Because the same donors could not be followed over many years, the conclusions relied on cross-sectional statistical analysis. Out-of-frame TCR alpha sharing in monozygotic twins was systematically underestimated by recombination models, whereas sharing between unrelated individuals was in agreement with the recombination models. Compared with coincidental sharing between unrelated individuals, out-of-frame TCR alpha sequences shared between twins showed an excess of sequences with low generation probability.

Libraries came from 5' RACE. Sequenced using an Illumina HiSeq 2000. Template switching introduced a universal primer binding site; the final cDNA contained a unique molecular identifier, enabling accurate counting of TCR cDNA molecules. Specific primers in the conserved constant-segment region were used to synthesize first-strand cDNA for TCR alpha and beta chains. Each cDNA library was double barcoded, with a SMART-Mk sample barcode plus Illumina barcodes, to control for contamination. TruSeq adapter sequences, together with Illumina sample barcodes, were added in two successive PCR steps. The TCR alpha and beta cDNA libraries were sequenced on the Illumina HiSeq platform using custom primers. The paper's data handling went like this. MiGEC was used to process raw reads and extract unique molecular identifiers, and MiXCR was used to find CDR3 positions. Recombination models were inferred per individual with the repgenHMM and IGoR tools using an EM algorithm. Shared clonotypes were analyzed with the tcR package in R, and sharing was normalized by the product of cloneset sizes. Out-of-frame nonproductive sequences were analyzed to study raw recombination free of thymic and clonal selection effects. TCRdb trimmed the raw reads at Q25, called clones with MiXCR and kept productive beta chains. Entries are consolidated by CDR3 protein sequence, retaining the most common genes and DNA. What appears here as the V and J calls and clone size reflects TCRdb's work, not the paper's. This sample comprises some 760,000 distinct CDR3 sequences, 15% to 20% of them detected only once. Roughly 14% of the sample lies in the top ten.

CDR1 and CDR2 were assigned from the germline V gene (reference sequence) as DFQATT and SNEGSKA. The CDR3 runs 16 residues from the cysteine to the phenylalanine. Of the read, only the CDR3 DNA is kept; its 48 bases are in frame from base 1. Here V drops 6 bases and J drops 0 bases, and the junction holds 12 bases not matched to any gene. Every donor in the study was a healthy Caucasian. Three pairs of female monozygotic twins, all aged roughly 18 to 29 years, were included in the twin cohort. RNA for TCR libraries was isolated from peripheral blood mononuclear cells. This clonotype has just a few counts. Its antigen is unknown. Base qualities were left out, and no much larger clone turns up one base away. The data also belong to a second study, concerning T cells expressing NK-cell markers. The second publication reports: In sorted CD3+CD56+NKG2C+, CD3+CD56+NKG2C- and CD3+CD56-NKG2C+ T-cell subsets from several donors, TCR beta-chain repertoires were profiled. Among the eight sequenced donors, only one was HCMV-seronegative, while the other seven were HCMV-seropositive. To restrict sorting to alphabetaTCR-expressing T cells, an anti-gammadeltaTCR antibody was added in several experiments. For 6 or 7 donors, the dominant CD3+CD56+NKG2C+ clonotypes were among the top 10 CD8+ clonotypes and accounted for about 1.0-7.5% of CD8+ T cells. Those dominant clonotypes were again the most abundant among CD3+CD56-NKG2C+ cells in a few donors, at 28.3-60.1%. It remained unclear whether the expanded NKG2C-expressing T cell clones were specific for HCMV antigens. The eight sequenced donors were randomly selected healthy volunteers, three men and five women. HCMV-specific IgG was detected in serum with a commercial ELISA kit to determine HCMV serostatus. For more than 5 donors, unsorted PBMC were also used to sequence bulk peripheral blood T-cell repertoires. Reads were demultiplexed and grouped by UMI with MIGEC, and clonotypes were assembled and quantified with MiTCR. To exclude erroneous sequences, only TCR cDNA sequences supported by at least two reads were retained. Downstream repertoire analysis used the tcR package, and clonotypes were matched across fractions by CDR3 nucleotide sequence plus V segment. VDJmatch was used to annotate antigen specificity against VDJdb, with one amino acid substitution in CDR3 permitted.

The sample was PBMCs. The rearranged chain carries TRBV20-1 and TRBJ2-3; TRBD2 fits 7 bases in the junction. This receptor was obtained from a woman in her late teens or twenties in good health. The CDR3 protein is CSATRLGGGSTDTQYF. The nucleotide sequence reads TGCAGTGCCACAAGACTAGGCGGGGGTAGCACAGATACGCAGTATTTT.